What follows are 25 T cell receptor beta chains derived from one specimen sequenced in a study of lymphopenia after photon versus proton radiotherapy. The data were produced by immunoSEQ multiplex PCR, yet TCRdb's version contains in-frame clones alone and is incomplete. The table lists approximately 150,000 clones, 70% to 90% of them singletons, with roughly 4.7% in the top ten. The source material was peripheral blood, sampled from a patient treated with photon-based radiotherapy. The receptor set was obtained from a man in his fifties with gastric cancer.

The chain carries TRBV11-2 and TRBJ2-1; TRBD2 matches at 13 bases. This CDR3 has 16 residues. Per germline, CDR1 SGHAT and CDR2 FQNNGV. The trim removed 5 bases at V and 6 bases at J, leaving 7 bases unmatched. The CDR3 region is CASSPTSGRAVNEQFF. The CDR3, as DNA: TGTGCCAGCAGCCCCACTAGCGGGAGGGCCGTCAATGAGCAGTTCTTC.

This sequence joins TRBV9 and TRBJ1-5; TRBD1 agrees at 7 bases. Germline CDR1 reads SGDLS; CDR2 reads YYNGEE. This CDR3 has 14 residues. V trimming: 3 bases; J trimming: 5 bases; junction bases outside the gene matches: 5. As DNA, the CDR3 is TGTGCCAGCAGCGACGAGGGGGCTTATCAGCCCCAGCATTTT. Its translation is CASSDEGAYQPQHF.

This chain joins TRBV5-4 and TRBJ2-2; D gene ambiguous. V was shortened by 5 bases and J by 5 bases, with 13 bases between the two germline ends. Germline V gives CDR1 SGHNT, CDR2 YYREEE (reference sequence). The CDR3 loop spans 14 amino acids. The chain's CDR3 is CASSFDTRTGELFF. DNA of the CDR3: TGTGCCAGCAGTTTCGATACCCGGACCGGGGAGCTGTTTTTT. Combining the CDR3 with reference TRBV5-4 and TRBJ2-2 gives the whole variable domain ETGVTQSPTHLIKTRGQQVTLRCSSQSGHNTVSWYQQALGQGPQFIFQYYREEENGRGNFPPRFSGLQFPNYSSELNVNALELDDSALYLCASSFDTRTGELFFGEGSRLTVL.

The rearrangement joins TRBV18 to TRBJ1-1; D gene unclear. Between the trimmed V and J ends, which lost 4 bases and 1 base, there was a span of 13 bases. The CDR3 covers 15 residues. CDR1 and CDR2 (germline): KGHSH, LQKENI. CDR3 loop: CASSLPSRGNTEAFF. The CDR3 bases are TGTGCCAGCTCACTACCATCGCGGGGGAACACTGAAGCTTTCTTT.

This chain uses TRBV10-3 with TRBJ2-3; the match to TRBD1 covers 9 bases. Germline V lookup: CDR1 ENHRY, CDR2 SYGVKD. V was clipped by 4 bases and J by 4 bases; unmatched bases: 3. This CDR3 has 14 residues. In DNA, the CDR3 is TGTGCCATCAGTGGACAGGGGGGTTCAGATACGCAGTATTTT. It encodes CAISGQGGSDTQYF.

The chain links TRBV7-2 to TRBJ2-2, with D possibly matching TRBD1 (6 bases). The germline V and J ends were trimmed by 0 bases and 4 bases, with 6 bases remaining between them. CDR1 SGHTA and CDR2 FQGNSA come from the germline V gene. This CDR3 is 14 amino acids long. The CDR3 DNA is TGTGCCAGCAGCTTAGCCAGGGGCACCGGGGAGCTGTTTTTT. It translates to CASSLARGTGELFF.

V and J are TRBV7-2 and TRBJ1-1; no reliable D call. The CDR3 spans 13 residues. Germline V gives CDR1 SGHTA, CDR2 FQGNSA. Trimming took 2 bases from V and 1 from J, leaving 5 bases between them. Written as DNA, the CDR3 is TGTGCCAGCAGCTTAAGGGCGAACACTGAAGCTTTCTTT. Amino acids: CASSLRANTEAFF.

The V and J genes are TRBV27 and TRBJ2-3, with 7 nucleotides matching TRBD2. With 6 bases clipped from V and 2 bases from J, the junction kept 5 bases outside the gene matches. This CDR3 has 14 amino acids. Germline assignment: CDR1 MNHEY and CDR2 SMNVEV (reference sequence). In DNA form, the CDR3 reads TGTGCCAGCAGCCACGGGAGGCCCACAGATACGCAGTATTTT. It is translated as CASSHGRPTDTQYF.

The count of this clone is one. The rearrangement uses TRBV6-4 and TRBJ1-2, with TRBD1 matching 7 bases. The CDR3 contains 16 residues. From germline, CDR1 is MRHNA and CDR2 SNTAGT. After removal of 0 bases from V and 4 bases from J, the junction contained 8 bases not matched to a gene. The CDR3 DNA sequence: TGTGCCAGCAGTGACTCGAACAGGGGCTTTGGCTATGGCTACACCTTC. Protein sequence: CASSDSNRGFGYGYTF.

V and J are TRBV19 and TRBJ2-2; 12 positions agree with TRBD2. Per germline, CDR1 LNHDA and CDR2 SQIVND (reference sequence). This CDR3 is 18 amino acids long. V shed 0 bases and J 0 bases; nucleotides not matched to a gene: 2. The DNA for the CDR3 is TGTGCCAGTAGTATAGAAGGACTAGCGGGATCGAACACCGGGGAGCTGTTTTTT. As protein: CASSIEGLAGSNTGELFF. The full variable domain, completed using reference TRBV19 and TRBJ2-2, is DGGITQSPKYLFRKEGQNVTLSCEQNLNHDAMYWYRQDPGQGLRLIYYSQIVNDFQKGDIAEGYSVSREKKESFPLTVTSAQKNPTAFYLCASSIEGLAGSNTGELFFGEGSRLTVL.

DNA for the CDR3: TGCGCCAGCAGCCCACAGGGGTTGGTTGCTGGAAACACCATATATTTT. As protein: CASSPQGLVAGNTIYF. The V call is TRBV4-1, the J call TRBJ1-3; TRBD1 matches at 7 bases. Germline CDR1 reads MGHRA; CDR2 reads YSYEKL. V was clipped by 4 bases and J by 2 bases; unmatched bases: 8. This CDR3 comprises 16 residues.

The rearrangement links TRBV5-4 to TRBJ2-1; 8 bases align to TRBD2. Germline CDR1 reads SGHNT; CDR2 reads YYREEE (reference sequence). The length of the CDR3 is 17 residues. J lost 4 bases, V lost 0 bases, and 9 bases had no gene match. The CDR3 sequence: CASSLGQRPGGYNEQFF. The CDR3 DNA is TGTGCCAGCAGCTTGGGTCAGAGGCCGGGGGGGTACAATGAGCAGTTCTTC.

This sequence joins TRBV19 and TRBJ2-5; D gene uncertain. The CDR3 is 11 residues long. The germline V and J ends were trimmed by 2 bases and 5 bases, with 3 bases remaining between them. Per germline, CDR1 LNHDA and CDR2 SQIVND (reference sequence). In nucleotides, the CDR3 is TGTGCCAGTAGTATATCTGAGACCCAGTACTTC. This sequence encodes CASSISETQYF.

The V call is TRBV27, the J call TRBJ1-1; D remains unclear. Germline V lookup: CDR1 MNHEY, CDR2 SMNVEV (reference sequence). The CDR3 loop spans 13 amino acids. V lost 2 bases to trimming and J lost 1 base, with 5 bases between them. The CDR3 DNA follows: TGTGCCAGCAGTTTAGAACCGAACACTGAAGCTTTCTTT. Translated: CASSLEPNTEAFF.

The chain is built from TRBV27 and TRBJ2-5; the D gene is possibly TRBD1 (5 bases). Near its end, the DNA agrees better with TRBJ2-7, so the J call may be wrong. CDR3 length: 13 residues. Germline V gene data show CDR1 as MNHEY and CDR2 as SMNVEV (reference sequence). CDR3 residues: CASSLGQTYEQYF. The CDR3 DNA reads as TGTGCCAGCAGTTTAGGACAAACCTACGAGCAGTACTTC.

The chain combines TRBV2 with TRBJ1-5; D is perhaps TRBD1 (5 bases). The CDR3 contains 14 residues. Trimming took off 3 bases at V and 3 bases at J, with 9 bases between the two ends. Germline V gene data show CDR1 as SNHLY and CDR2 as FYNNEI. The CDR3 reads CASSDGAPNQPQHF. The DNA of the CDR3 is TGTGCCAGCAGTGATGGGGCCCCCAATCAGCCCCAGCATTTT.

The rearrangement uses TRBV2 and TRBJ1-1; 7 bases match TRBD1. Unmatched junction bases numbered 3, after V lost 6 bases and J lost 2 bases. The CDR3 length is 13 residues. Germline V lookup: CDR1 SNHLY, CDR2 FYNNEI. The CDR3 here is CASRQGFNTEAFF. The CDR3 DNA reads TGTGCCAGCAGACAGGGGTTCAACACTGAAGCTTTCTTT.

The V gene is TRBV12-2, the J gene TRBJ2-3; the table's D gene call, TRBD2, was not cross checked with the DNA. TRBV12-2 is recorded as a pseudogene. CDR3 length: 20 residues. CDR3 in amino acids: CASRPTPGAGGPSGPDTQYF. CDR3 bases: TGTGCAAGTCGCCCAACTCCTGGAGCGGGAGGGCCTTCGGGCCCAGATACGCAGTATTTT.

This sequence joins TRBV18 and TRBJ2-7, with TRBD1 matching 10 bases. CDR1 is KGHSH and CDR2 is LQKENI in the germline V gene. J gave up 2 bases and V 5 bases, and 6 bases lay outside the gene matches. This CDR3 is 15 amino acids long. The CDR3 reads CASSRQGAGPYEQYF. As DNA, the CDR3 is TGTGCCAGCTCAAGACAGGGGGCGGGTCCCTACGAGCAGTACTTC.

The V and J genes are TRBV19 and TRBJ1-1; no firm D call. Germline loops: CDR1 LNHDA, CDR2 SQIVND (reference sequence). This CDR3 spans 13 amino acids. Trimming removed 3 bases at V and 4 bases at J, with 9 bases between. CDR3 in amino acids: CASSIGRSTEAFF. The CDR3 nucleotides read TGTGCCAGTAGTATTGGGCGGAGCACTGAAGCTTTCTTT.

The chain links TRBV7-8 to TRBJ2-3; TRBD2 aligns across 8 bases. V lost 5 bases to trimming and J lost 3 bases; unmatched junction nucleotides: 7. CDR1 is SGHVS and CDR2 is FQNEAQ in the germline V gene. This CDR3 spans 15 amino acids. The CDR3 here is CASSHRAGGTDTQYF. CDR3 DNA: TGTGCCAGCAGCCATCGGGCGGGAGGAACAGATACGCAGTATTTT. The complete variable domain, with remaining parts taken from reference TRBV7-8 and TRBJ2-3, reads GAGVSQSPRYKVAKRGQDVALRCDPISGHVSLFWYQQALGQGPEFLTYFQNEAQLDKSGLPSDRFFAERPEGSVSTLKIQRTQQEDSAVYLCASSHRAGGTDTQYFGPGTRLTVL.

V gene TRBV27 combines with J gene TRBJ1-3; D is unclear. The V and J ends lost 4 bases and 0 bases respectively, with 4 bases between them. CDR1 is MNHEY, CDR2 SMNVEV, per germline (reference sequence). CDR3 size: 13 residues. CDR3 bases: TGTGCCAGCAGTTCACTCTCTGGAAACACCATATATTTT. As protein: CASSSLSGNTIYF.

CDR3 residues: CASSYSIEGEGEQYF. CDR3 bases: TGTGCCAGCAGTTACTCGATCGAGGGGGAGGGTGAGCAGTACTTC. This chain joins TRBV6-5 and TRBJ2-7; TRBD2 is a possible D gene (7 bases). This CDR3 has 15 residues. In germline, CDR1 is MNHEY, CDR2 SVGAGI. V was pared by 0 bases and J by 7 bases, with 16 bases between.

This clone has just a few counts. The chain links TRBV4-3 to TRBJ2-7, with unresolved D. The V gene's germline CDR1 is LGHNA and CDR2 YSLEER. Trimming shortened V by 0 bases and J by 0 bases, and 9 bases separated the two germline ends. The CDR3 consists of 15 residues. DNA for the CDR3: TGCGCCAGCAGCCAAGATAGAAGTCCCTCCTACGAGCAGTACTTC. It specifies CASSQDRSPSYEQYF.

The gene calls are TRBV29-1 and TRBJ2-5, with no clear D. Trimming cost V 6 bases and J 5 bases, with 13 bases left between them. Germline values: CDR1 SQVTM, CDR2 ANQGSEA. The CDR3 spans 12 residues. The CDR3 DNA follows: TGCAGCGTCGCTCTCCAGACGGAGACCCAGTACTTC. This codes for CSVALQTETQYF.